This paragraph covers one TCR beta chain sequence. TCRdb's copy holds only in-frame clones and misses some; the assay was immunoSEQ multiplex PCR. The repertoire consists of 80,000 or so clones, with about 97% occurring once and the leading ten covering under 0.2%. This entry is derived from a study of technical replicates of blood from a few donors. This CDR3 comprises 13 residues. Trimming cost V 0 bases and J 0 bases, with 3 bases left between them. The germline gives CDR1 SGHNT, CDR2 YYREEE (reference sequence). The TCR comes from a human donor in good health. The chain carries TRBV5-4 and TRBJ1-2; D is unclear. Sequenced: T cells isolated from PBMCs. The CDR3 loop reads CASSLGANYGYTF. For the CDR3, the DNA is TGTGCCAGCAGCTTGGGAGCTAACTATGGCTACACCTTC. Combining the CDR3 with reference TRBV5-4 and TRBJ1-2 gives the whole variable domain ETGVTQSPTHLIKTRGQQVTLRCSSQSGHNTVSWYQQALGQGPQFIFQYYREEENGRGNFPPRFSGLQFPNYSSELNVNALELDDSALYLCASSLGANYGYTFGSGTRLTVV.